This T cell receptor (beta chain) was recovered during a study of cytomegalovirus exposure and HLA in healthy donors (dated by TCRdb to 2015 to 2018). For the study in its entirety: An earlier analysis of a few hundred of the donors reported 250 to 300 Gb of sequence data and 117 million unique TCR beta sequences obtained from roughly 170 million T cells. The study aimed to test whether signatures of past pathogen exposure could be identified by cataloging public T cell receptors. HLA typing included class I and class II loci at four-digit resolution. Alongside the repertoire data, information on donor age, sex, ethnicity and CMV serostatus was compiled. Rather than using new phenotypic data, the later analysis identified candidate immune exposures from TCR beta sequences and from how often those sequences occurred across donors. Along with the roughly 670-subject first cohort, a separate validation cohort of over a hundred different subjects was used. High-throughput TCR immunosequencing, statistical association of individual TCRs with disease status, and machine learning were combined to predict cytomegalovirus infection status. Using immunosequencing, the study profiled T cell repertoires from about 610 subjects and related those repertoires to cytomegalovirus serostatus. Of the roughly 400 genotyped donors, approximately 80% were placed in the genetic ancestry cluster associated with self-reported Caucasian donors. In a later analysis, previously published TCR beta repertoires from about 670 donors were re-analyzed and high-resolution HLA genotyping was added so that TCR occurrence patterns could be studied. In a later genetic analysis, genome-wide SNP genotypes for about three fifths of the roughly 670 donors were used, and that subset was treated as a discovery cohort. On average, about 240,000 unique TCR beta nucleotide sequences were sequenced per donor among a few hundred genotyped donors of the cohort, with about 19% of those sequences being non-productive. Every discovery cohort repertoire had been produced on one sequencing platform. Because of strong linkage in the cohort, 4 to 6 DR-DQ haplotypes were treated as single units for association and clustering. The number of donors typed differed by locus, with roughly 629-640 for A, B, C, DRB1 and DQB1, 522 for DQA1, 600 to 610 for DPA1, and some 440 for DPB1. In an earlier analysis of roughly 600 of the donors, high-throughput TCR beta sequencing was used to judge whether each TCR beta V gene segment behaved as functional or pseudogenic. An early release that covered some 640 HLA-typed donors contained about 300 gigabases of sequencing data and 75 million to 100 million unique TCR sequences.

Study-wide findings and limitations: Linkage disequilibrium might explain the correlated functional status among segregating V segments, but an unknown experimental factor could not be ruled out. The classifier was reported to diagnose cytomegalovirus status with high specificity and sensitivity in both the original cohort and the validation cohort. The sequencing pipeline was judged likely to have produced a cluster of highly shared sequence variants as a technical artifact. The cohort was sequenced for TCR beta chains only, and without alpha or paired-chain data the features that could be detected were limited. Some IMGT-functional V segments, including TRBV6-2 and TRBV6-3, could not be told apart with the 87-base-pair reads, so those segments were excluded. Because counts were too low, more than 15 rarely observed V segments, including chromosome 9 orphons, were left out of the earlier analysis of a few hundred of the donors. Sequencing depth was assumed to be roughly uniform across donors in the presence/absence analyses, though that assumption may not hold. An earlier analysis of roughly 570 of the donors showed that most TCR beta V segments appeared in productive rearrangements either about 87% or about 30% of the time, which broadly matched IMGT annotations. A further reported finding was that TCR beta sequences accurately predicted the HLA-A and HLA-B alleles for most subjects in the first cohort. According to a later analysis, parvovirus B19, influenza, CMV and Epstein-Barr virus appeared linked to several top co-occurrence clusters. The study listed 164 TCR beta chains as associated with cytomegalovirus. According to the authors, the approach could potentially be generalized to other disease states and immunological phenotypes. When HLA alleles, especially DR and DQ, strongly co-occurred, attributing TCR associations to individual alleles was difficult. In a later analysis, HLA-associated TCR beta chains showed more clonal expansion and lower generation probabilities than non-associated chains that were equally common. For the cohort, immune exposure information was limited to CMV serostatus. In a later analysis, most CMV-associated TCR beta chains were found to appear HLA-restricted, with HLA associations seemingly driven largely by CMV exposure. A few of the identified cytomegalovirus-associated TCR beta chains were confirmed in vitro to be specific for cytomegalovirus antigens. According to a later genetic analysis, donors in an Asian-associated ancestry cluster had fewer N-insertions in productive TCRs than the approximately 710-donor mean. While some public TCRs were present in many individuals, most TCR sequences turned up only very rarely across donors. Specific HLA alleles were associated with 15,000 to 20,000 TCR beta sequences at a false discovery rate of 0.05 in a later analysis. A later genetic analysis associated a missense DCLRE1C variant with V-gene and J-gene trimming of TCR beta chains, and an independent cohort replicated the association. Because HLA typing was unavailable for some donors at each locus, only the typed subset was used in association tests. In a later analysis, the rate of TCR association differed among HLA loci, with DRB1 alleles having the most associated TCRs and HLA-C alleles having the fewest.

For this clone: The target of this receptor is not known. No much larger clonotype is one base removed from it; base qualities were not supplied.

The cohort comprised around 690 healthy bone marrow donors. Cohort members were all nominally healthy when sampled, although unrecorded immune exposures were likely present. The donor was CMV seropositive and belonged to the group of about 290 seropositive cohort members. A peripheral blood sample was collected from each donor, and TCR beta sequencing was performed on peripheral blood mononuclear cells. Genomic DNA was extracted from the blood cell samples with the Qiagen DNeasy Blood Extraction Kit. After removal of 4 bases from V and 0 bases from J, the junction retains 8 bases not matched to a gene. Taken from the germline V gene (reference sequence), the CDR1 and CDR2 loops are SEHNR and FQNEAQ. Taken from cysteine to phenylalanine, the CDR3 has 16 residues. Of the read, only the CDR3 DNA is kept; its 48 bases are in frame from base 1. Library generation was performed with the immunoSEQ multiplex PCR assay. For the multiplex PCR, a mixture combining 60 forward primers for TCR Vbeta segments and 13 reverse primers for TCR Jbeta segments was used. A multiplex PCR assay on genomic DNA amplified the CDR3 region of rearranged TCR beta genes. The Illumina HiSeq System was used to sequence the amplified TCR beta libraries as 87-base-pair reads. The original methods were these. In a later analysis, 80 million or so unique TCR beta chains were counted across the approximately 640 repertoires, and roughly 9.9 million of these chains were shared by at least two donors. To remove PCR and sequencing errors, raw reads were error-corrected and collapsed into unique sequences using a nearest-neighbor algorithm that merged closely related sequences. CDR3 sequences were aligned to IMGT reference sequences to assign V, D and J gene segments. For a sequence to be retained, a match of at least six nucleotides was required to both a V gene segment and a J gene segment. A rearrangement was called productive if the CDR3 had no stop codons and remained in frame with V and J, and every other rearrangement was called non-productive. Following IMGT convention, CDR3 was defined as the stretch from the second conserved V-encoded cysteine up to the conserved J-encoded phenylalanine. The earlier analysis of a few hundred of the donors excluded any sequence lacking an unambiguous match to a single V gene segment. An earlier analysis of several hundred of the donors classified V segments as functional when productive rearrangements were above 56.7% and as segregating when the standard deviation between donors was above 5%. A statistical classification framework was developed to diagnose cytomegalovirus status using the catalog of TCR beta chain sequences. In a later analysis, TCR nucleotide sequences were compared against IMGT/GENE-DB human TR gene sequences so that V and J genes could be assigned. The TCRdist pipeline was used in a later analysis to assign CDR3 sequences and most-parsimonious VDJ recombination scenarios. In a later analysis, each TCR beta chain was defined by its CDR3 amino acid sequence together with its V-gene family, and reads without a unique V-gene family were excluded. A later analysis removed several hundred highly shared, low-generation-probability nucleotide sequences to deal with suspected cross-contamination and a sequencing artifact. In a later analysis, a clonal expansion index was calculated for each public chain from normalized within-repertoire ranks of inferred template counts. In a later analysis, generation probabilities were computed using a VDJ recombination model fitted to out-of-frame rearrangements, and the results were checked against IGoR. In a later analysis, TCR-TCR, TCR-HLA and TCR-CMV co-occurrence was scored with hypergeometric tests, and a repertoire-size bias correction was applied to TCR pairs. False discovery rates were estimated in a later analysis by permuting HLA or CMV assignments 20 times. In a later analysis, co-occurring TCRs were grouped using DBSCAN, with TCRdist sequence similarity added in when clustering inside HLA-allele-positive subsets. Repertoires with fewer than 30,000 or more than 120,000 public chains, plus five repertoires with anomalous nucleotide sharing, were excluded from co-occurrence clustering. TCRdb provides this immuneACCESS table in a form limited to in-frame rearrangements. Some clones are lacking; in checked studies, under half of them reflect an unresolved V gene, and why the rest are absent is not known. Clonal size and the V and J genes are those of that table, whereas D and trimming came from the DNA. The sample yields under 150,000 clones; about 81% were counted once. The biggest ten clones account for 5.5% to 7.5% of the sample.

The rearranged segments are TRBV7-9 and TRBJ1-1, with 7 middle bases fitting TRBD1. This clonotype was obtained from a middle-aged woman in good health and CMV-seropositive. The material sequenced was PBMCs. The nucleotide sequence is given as TGTGCCAGCAGCTCTTCACCCGGGACAGTGAACACTGAAGCTTTCTTT. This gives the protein CASSSSPGTVNTEAFF.